This entry lists 10 T cell receptor beta chains sequenced from one sample in a study of shared clonotypes between healthy human individuals (dated by TCRdb to 2019 to 2021). The library was prepared using the immunoSEQ multiplex PCR assay. TCRdb provides this immuneACCESS table in a form limited to in-frame rearrangements. Some clones are lacking; in checked studies, under half of them reflect an unresolved V gene, and why the rest are absent is not known. Across this sample there are 1,400,000 or so clones, with 98% seen only once. Jointly, the top ten make up about 0.34% of the sample. Source material: naive CD4+ T cells sorted from blood. Per the publication, the cell subset or site label means: CD45RA+ positively selected. The receptors originated from a man under 40 in good health.

The rearrangement joins TRBV15 to TRBJ2-3; D is ambiguous. Per germline, CDR1 LNHNV and CDR2 YYDKDF (reference sequence). The CDR3 totals 11 residues. The germline V and J ends were trimmed by 5 bases and 3 bases, with 3 bases remaining between them. The CDR3 region is CATSPTDTQYF. In nucleotides, the CDR3 is TGTGCCACCAGCCCAACAGATACGCAGTATTTT.

This chain uses TRBV7-2 with TRBJ2-7; 9 bases fit TRBD1. Germline CDR1 is SGHTA and CDR2 is FQGNSA. With V trimmed by 7 bases and J by 4 bases, 11 bases remained unmatched. The CDR3 runs to 15 residues. CDR3 sequence reads: CASIDVGDRAYEQYF. The CDR3 DNA is TGTGCCAGCATCGACGTCGGGGACAGGGCTTACGAGCAGTACTTC. The full variable domain, completed using reference TRBV7-2 and TRBJ2-7, is GAGVSQSPSNKVTEKGKDVELRCDPISGHTALYWYRQSLGQGLEFLIYFQGNSAPDKSGLPSDRFSAERTGGSVSTLTIQRTQQEDSAVYLCASIDVGDRAYEQYFGPGTRLTVT.

V usage is TRBV9 and J usage is TRBJ2-5; weak D call: TRBD2 (6 bases). Trimming removed 3 bases at V and 8 bases at J, with 20 bases between. Germline V gene data show CDR1 as SGDLS and CDR2 as YYNGEE. CDR3 length: 15 amino acids. CDR3: CASSALGSSASTQYF. The CDR3 DNA reads TGTGCCAGCAGCGCCCTAGGGTCTAGCGCTTCCACCCAGTACTTC.

This chain joins TRBV28 and TRBJ1-2, with D possibly matching TRBD1 (5 bases). Germline CDR1 is MDHEN and CDR2 is SYDVKM. The CDR3 consists of 16 residues. The V gene lost 3 bases and the J gene lost 4 bases, with 18 bases spanning the gap. The DNA for the CDR3 is TGTGCCAGCAGTTTGGAGTCCCTTAACAGGCGCTATGGCTACACCTTC. This encodes CASSLESLNRRYGYTF.

The rearrangement joins TRBV6-4 to TRBJ2-5; TRBD1 aligns across 9 bases. The CDR3 spans 13 residues. Losses at the gene ends were 10 bases for V and 5 bases for J; bases not matched to a gene: 8. Germline V lookup: CDR1 MRHNA, CDR2 SNTAGT. The CDR3 reads CATPDRGVETQYF. The CDR3 DNA follows: TGTGCCACCCCGGACAGGGGAGTGGAGACCCAGTACTTC.

Comment on this clone: Distinct nucleotide sequences in the sample also encode this CDR3. The chain couples TRBV19 to TRBJ2-1; 8 bases map to TRBD2. The CDR3 runs 15 residues. CDR1 LNHDA and CDR2 SQIVND come from the germline V gene (reference sequence). The V and J ends lost 6 bases and 0 bases, in that order; junction bases with no gene match: 4. CDR3 DNA sequence: TGTGCCAGTAGCACTAGCGGAAGCTCCTACAATGAGCAGTTCTTC. This sequence encodes CASSTSGSSYNEQFF.

This clone was seen only once. The V call is TRBV5-1, the J call TRBJ1-1; D is ambiguous. Germline CDR1 SGHRS, CDR2 YFSETQ. The CDR3 length is 15 residues. The V end was cut by 2 bases, the J end by 1 base, with 12 bases between. DNA of the CDR3: TGCGCCAGCAGCTTCGTCAAGGGTAAGAACACTGAAGCTTTCTTT. It codes for CASSFVKGKNTEAFF.

The rearrangement links TRBV10-1 to TRBJ1-3; D unresolved. Trimming shortened V by 2 bases and J by 4 bases, and 9 bases separated the two germline ends. This CDR3 has 14 amino acids. Germline V gene data show CDR1 as WNHNN and CDR2 as SYGVQD (reference sequence). CDR3 sequence (DNA): TGCGCCAGCAGTGAGGACGTCGCCGGAAACACCATATATTTT. It yields the protein CASSEDVAGNTIYF.

The J gene is TRBJ2-3, the V gene TRBV7-8, with 8 bases identical to TRBD2. V trimming: 1 base; J trimming: 1 base; junction bases outside the gene matches: 4. Germline V CDR1 and CDR2: SGHVS, FQNEAQ. The CDR3 is 16 amino acids. The CDR3: CASSLDGRAGTDTQYF. The CDR3 DNA reads TGTGCCAGCAGCTTAGACGGGAGGGCGGGCACAGATACGCAGTATTTT.

The chain joins TRBV21-1 to TRBJ1-1. TRBV21-1 is marked as a pseudogene. This CDR3 contains 18 residues. The CDR3 protein is CASSIEARDDIFYTEAFF. As DNA, the CDR3 is TGTGCCAGCAGCATAGAAGCCCGGGACGACATATTTTACACTGAAGCTTTCTTT.